This T cell receptor beta chain appears in the sequencing data of a study of blood T cell repertoires in COVID-19. The count of this clone is one. The CDR3 is made up of 14 amino acids. Germline-derived CDR1 and CDR2 are LNHDA and SQIVND (reference sequence). V lost 6 bases and J lost 0; bases outside the gene matches: 4. Here immunoSEQ multiplex PCR was the method, and the copy in TCRdb shows in-frame clones only, minus some. The data show over 90,000 clones, with 87% seen just once and about 18% held by the top ten. This TCR derives from a human donor in a cohort sampled during active COVID-19. The chain couples TRBV19 to TRBJ1-1; 7 bases agree with TRBD1. The sequenced sample consisted of peripheral blood. The CDR3 loop reads CASSIQGLNTEAFF. CDR3 DNA sequence: TGTGCCAGTAGCATACAGGGGCTGAACACTGAAGCTTTCTTT.